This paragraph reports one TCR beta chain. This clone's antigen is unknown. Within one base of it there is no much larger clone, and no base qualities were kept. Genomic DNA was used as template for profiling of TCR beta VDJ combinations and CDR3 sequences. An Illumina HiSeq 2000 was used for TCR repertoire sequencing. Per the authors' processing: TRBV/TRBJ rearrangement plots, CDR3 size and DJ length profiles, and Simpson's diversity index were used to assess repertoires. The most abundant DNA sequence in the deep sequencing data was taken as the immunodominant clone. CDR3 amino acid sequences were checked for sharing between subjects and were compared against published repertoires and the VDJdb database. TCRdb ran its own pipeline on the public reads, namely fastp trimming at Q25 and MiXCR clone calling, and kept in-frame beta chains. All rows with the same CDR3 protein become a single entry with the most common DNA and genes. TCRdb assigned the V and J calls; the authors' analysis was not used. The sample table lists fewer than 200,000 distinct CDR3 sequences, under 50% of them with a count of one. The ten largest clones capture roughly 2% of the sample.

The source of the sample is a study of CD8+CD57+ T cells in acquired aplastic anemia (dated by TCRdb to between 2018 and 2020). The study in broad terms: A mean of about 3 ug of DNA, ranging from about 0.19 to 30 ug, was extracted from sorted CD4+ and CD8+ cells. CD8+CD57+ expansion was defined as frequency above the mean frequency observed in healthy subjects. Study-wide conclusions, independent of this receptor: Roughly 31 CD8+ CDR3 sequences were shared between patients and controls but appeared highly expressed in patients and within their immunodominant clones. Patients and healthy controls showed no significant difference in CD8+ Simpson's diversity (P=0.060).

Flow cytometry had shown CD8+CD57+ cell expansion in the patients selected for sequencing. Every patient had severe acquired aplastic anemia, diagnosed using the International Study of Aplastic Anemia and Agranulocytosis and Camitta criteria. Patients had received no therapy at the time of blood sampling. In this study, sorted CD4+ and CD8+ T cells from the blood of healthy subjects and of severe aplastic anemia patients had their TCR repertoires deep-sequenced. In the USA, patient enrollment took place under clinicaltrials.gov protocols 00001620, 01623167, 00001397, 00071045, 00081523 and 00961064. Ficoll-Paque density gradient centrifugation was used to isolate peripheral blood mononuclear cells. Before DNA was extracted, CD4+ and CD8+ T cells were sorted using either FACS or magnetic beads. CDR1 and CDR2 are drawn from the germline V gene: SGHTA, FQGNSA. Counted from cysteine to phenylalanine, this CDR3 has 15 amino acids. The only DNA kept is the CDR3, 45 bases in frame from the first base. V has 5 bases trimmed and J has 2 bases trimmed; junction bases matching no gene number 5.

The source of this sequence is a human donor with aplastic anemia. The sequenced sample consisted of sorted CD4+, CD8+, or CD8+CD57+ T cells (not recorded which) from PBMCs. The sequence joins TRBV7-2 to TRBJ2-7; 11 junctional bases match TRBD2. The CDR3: CASSVSGLAAYEQYF. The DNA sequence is TGTGCCAGCAGCGTATCGGGACTAGCGGCCTACGAGCAGTACTTC. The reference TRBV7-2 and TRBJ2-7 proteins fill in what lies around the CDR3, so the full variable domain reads GAGVSQSPSNKVTEKGKDVELRCDPISGHTALYWYRQSLGQGLEFLIYFQGNSAPDKSGLPSDRFSAERTGGSVSTLTIQRTQQEDSAVYLCASSVSGLAAYEQYFGPGTRLTVT.